The rows below give T cell receptor beta chains drawn from one sample of a study of T-cell memory formation after mild COVID-19. TCRdb processed the 5' RACE reads anew with MiXCR; each CDR3 protein has one entry. The sample includes 400,000 to 500,000 distinct CDR3 sequences, over 15% seen only once; the top ten take about a fifth. The sequencing sample was made of PBMCs or a T cell subset sorted from them (not recorded which). Receptors were obtained from a man aged 18-30 years who had mild COVID-19 (a few samples of this study predate the infection). Cell type and time point are not known. CDR3s include the opening cysteine and the closing phenylalanine or tryptophan. A D gene is named only where the DNA matches it firmly. Only some rows state a clone size, as once, few, many or a class for expanded clones.

CDR3nt: TGTGCCAGCAGTATGACGGCCCCTGGCTACACCTTC
CDR3aa: CASSMTAPGYTF
d_gene: -
v_gene: TRBV6-2/TRBV6-3
j_gene: TRBJ1-2
abundance: few
len: 12

CDR3nt: TGCGCCAGCAGCTCGGAGGTACTAGCGGGGAGCACAGATACGCAGTATTTT
CDR3aa: CASSSEVLAGSTDTQYF
d_gene: TRBD2
v_gene: TRBV5-1
j_gene: TRBJ2-3
abundance: -
len: 17

CDR3nt: TGTGCCAGCAGCTTCGGGGATCCAGATACGCAGTATTTT
CDR3aa: CASSFGDPDTQYF
d_gene: -
v_gene: TRBV11-2
j_gene: TRBJ2-3
abundance: -
len: 13

CDR3nt: TGCGCCAGCAGCTTGGCACGGGCGGGGGAGACCCAGTACTTC
CDR3aa: CASSLARAGETQYF
d_gene: -
v_gene: TRBV5-1
j_gene: TRBJ2-5
abundance: -
len: 14

CDR3nt: TGCAGTGGGGCGACGACAGGCCGAGACTCTGGAAACACCATATATTTT
CDR3aa: CSGATTGRDSGNTIYF
d_gene: -
v_gene: TRBV20-1
j_gene: TRBJ1-3
abundance: -
len: 16

CDR3nt: TGTGCCAGCAGCTTAGGGACTAGCGGGTACAATGAGTTGGAGTTCTTC
CDR3aa: CASSLGTSGYNELEFF
d_gene: TRBD2
v_gene: TRBV7-9
j_gene: TRBJ2-1
abundance: few
len: 16

CDR3nt: TGTGCCAGCAGTGAATTGGGGTATGATTTCTGGTACTTC
CDR3aa: CASSELGYDFWYF
d_gene: -
v_gene: TRBV6-1
j_gene: TRBJ2-7
abundance: -
len: 13

CDR3nt: TGTGCCAGCAGACCGGACAGCGAAGGCTCCTATAATTCACCCCTCCACTTT
CDR3aa: CASRPDSEGSYNSPLHF
d_gene: -
v_gene: TRBV6-5
j_gene: TRBJ1-6
abundance: many
len: 17

CDR3nt: TGTGCCTGGCGTCTCAACCTAGACTACGAGCAGTACTTC
CDR3aa: CAWRLNLDYEQYF
d_gene: -
v_gene: TRBV30
j_gene: TRBJ2-7
abundance: -
len: 13

CDR3nt: TGCAGTGCCTTCGGAACGGCCAAAAACATTCAGTACTTC
CDR3aa: CSAFGTAKNIQYF
d_gene: -
v_gene: TRBV20-1
j_gene: TRBJ2-4
abundance: -
len: 13

CDR3nt: TGTGCCAGCAGCTTAGCGTCGGCAGGGGGGTTCACTGAAGCTTTCTTT
CDR3aa: CASSLASAGGFTEAFF
d_gene: TRBD1
v_gene: TRBV7-2
j_gene: TRBJ1-1
abundance: many
len: 16

CDR3nt: TGCAGTGCTCGAACAGGACACTCCTACGAGCAGTACTTC
CDR3aa: CSARTGHSYEQYF
d_gene: -
v_gene: TRBV20-1
j_gene: TRBJ2-7
abundance: -
len: 13

CDR3nt: TGCAGTGTTCAGACAGGTTACGGGGGTCAGCCCCAGCATTTT
CDR3aa: CSVQTGYGGQPQHF
d_gene: -
v_gene: TRBV20-1
j_gene: TRBJ1-5
abundance: few
len: 14

CDR3nt: TGTGCCAGCAGACCCTCCCTAGCGAGCCACGAGCAGTACTTC
CDR3aa: CASRPSLASHEQYF
d_gene: -
v_gene: TRBV6-5
j_gene: TRBJ2-7
abundance: many
len: 14

CDR3nt: TGCAGCGTTGTTTCATCCACGCAGCATGGCAATGAAAAACTGTTTTTT
CDR3aa: CSVVSSTQHGNEKLFF
d_gene: -
v_gene: TRBV29-1
j_gene: TRBJ1-4
abundance: few
len: 16

CDR3nt: TGTGCCAGCAGTTTGTGGCTAGCGGGGGCATACGAGCAGTACTTC
CDR3aa: CASSLWLAGAYEQYF
d_gene: TRBD2
v_gene: TRBV12-3/TRBV12-4
j_gene: TRBJ2-7
abundance: few
len: 15

CDR3nt: TGTGCCACCAGCAGAGAAAATACAGGGTCCTATAACTATGGCTACACCTTC
CDR3aa: CATSRENTGSYNYGYTF
d_gene: -
v_gene: TRBV15
j_gene: TRBJ1-2
abundance: few
len: 17

CDR3nt: TGTGCCAGCAGCTTTCTGGGGGGGGACTACAATGAGCAGTTCTTC
CDR3aa: CASSFLGGDYNEQFF
d_gene: TRBD2
v_gene: TRBV5-4
j_gene: TRBJ2-1
abundance: few
len: 15

CDR3nt: TGTGCCAGCAGTTTAGCCGGGACAGGGGTAGCTTTCTTT
CDR3aa: CASSLAGTGVAFF
d_gene: TRBD1
v_gene: TRBV12-3/TRBV12-4
j_gene: TRBJ1-1
abundance: -
len: 13

CDR3nt: TGTGCCAGCACTTTTAGGGGTGGAGAGACCCAGTACTTC
CDR3aa: CASTFRGGETQYF
d_gene: -
v_gene: TRBV12-3/TRBV12-4
j_gene: TRBJ2-5
abundance: few
len: 13

CDR3nt: TGCAGTGCTAGAGAAAACAGTGGCTATGGCTACACCTTC
CDR3aa: CSARENSGYGYTF
d_gene: -
v_gene: TRBV20-1
j_gene: TRBJ1-2
abundance: -
len: 13